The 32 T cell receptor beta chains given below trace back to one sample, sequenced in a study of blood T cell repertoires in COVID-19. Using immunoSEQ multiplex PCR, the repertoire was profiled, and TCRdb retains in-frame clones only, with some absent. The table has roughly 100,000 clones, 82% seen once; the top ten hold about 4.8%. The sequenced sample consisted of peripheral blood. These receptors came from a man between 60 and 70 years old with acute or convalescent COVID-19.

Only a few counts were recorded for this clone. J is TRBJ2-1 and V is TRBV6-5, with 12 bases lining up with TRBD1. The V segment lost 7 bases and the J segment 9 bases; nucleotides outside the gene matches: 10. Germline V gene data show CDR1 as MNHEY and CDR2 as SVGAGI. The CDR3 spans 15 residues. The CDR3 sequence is CASILGTGGWGEQFF. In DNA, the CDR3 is TGTGCCAGCATACTGGGGACAGGGGGCTGGGGTGAGCAGTTCTTC.

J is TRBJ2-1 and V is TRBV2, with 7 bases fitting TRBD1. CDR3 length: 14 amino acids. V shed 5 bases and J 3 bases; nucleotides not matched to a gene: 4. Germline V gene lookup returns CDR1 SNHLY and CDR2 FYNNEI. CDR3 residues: CASSRQGNYNEQFF. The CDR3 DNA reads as TGTGCCAGCAGTCGACAGGGTAACTACAATGAGCAGTTCTTC.

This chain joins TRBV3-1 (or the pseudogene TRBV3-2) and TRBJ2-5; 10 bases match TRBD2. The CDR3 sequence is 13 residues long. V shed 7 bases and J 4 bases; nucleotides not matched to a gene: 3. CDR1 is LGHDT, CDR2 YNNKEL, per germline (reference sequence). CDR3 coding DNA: TGTGCCAGCAAGCGGGGGGGAGGAGAGACCCAGTACTTC. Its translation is CASKRGGGETQYF.

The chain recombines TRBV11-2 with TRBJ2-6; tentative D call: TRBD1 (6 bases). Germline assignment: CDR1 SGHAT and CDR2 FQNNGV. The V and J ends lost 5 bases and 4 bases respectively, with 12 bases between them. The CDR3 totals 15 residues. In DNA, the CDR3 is TGTGCCAGCAGCAACACAGGGCCCGGGGCCAACGTCCTGACTTTC. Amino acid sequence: CASSNTGPGANVLTF.

The DNA for the CDR3 is TGTGCCATCAGTGTTCAGGCTAGCGGGAGAGGAGGGATCACCGGGGAGCTGTTTTTT. This sequence encodes CAISVQASGRGGITGELFF. The V gene is TRBV10-3, the J gene TRBJ2-2, with 10 nucleotides matching TRBD2. V shed 4 bases and J 4 bases; nucleotides not matched to a gene: 15. This CDR3 is built from 19 residues. CDR1 ENHRY and CDR2 SYGVKD come from the germline V gene.

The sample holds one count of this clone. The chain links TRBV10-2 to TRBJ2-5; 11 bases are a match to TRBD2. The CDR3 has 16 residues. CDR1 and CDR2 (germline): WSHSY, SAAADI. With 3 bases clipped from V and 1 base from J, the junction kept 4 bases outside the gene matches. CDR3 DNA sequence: TGCGCCAGCAGTGAATATGGGACTAGCGGCCAAGAGACCCAGTACTTC. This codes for CASSEYGTSGQETQYF.

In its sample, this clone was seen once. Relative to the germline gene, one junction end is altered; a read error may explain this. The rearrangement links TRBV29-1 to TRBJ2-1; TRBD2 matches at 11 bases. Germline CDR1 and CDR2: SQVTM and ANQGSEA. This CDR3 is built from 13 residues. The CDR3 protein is CSVEDSGGAMRLF. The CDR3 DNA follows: TGCAGCGTTGAAGATAGCGGGGGGGCCATGAGGCTCTTC.

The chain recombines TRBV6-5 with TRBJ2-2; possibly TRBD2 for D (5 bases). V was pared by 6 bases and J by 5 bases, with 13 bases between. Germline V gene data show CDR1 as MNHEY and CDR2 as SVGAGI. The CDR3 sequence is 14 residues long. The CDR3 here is CASSSGGETGELFF. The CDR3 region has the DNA TGTGCCAGCAGCTCTGGAGGAGAAACCGGGGAGCTGTTTTTT.

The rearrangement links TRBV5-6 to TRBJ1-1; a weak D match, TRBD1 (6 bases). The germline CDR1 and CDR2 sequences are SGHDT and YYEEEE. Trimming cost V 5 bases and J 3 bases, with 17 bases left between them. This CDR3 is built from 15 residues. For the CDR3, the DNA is TGTGCCAGCAGTCCGACCTGGGCAGGGGACACTGAAGCTTTCTTT. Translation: CASSPTWAGDTEAFF.

In DNA, the CDR3 is TGTGCCAGCAGTTCTGGACAGGTTCCCAATCAGCCCCAGCATTTT. This gives the protein CASSSGQVPNQPQHF. J is TRBJ1-5 and V is TRBV2; 7 nucleotides line up with TRBD1. The CDR3 extends over 15 amino acids. V lost 5 bases and J lost 3; bases outside the gene matches: 7. Germline V CDR1 and CDR2: SNHLY, FYNNEI.

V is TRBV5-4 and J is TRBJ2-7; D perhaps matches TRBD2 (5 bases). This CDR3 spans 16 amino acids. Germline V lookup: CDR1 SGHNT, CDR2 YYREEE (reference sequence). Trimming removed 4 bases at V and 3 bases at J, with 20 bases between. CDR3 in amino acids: CASSTLGEAGLYEQYF. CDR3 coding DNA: TGTGCCAGCAGCACGTTGGGCGAGGCGGGCCTCTACGAGCAGTACTTC.

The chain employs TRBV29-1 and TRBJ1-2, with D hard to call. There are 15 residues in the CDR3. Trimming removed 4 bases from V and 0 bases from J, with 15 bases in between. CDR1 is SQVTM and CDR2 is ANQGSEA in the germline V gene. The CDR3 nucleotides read TGCAGCGTTGTAGGGAGCCCAGGATCTAACTATGGCTACACCTTC. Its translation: CSVVGSPGSNYGYTF.

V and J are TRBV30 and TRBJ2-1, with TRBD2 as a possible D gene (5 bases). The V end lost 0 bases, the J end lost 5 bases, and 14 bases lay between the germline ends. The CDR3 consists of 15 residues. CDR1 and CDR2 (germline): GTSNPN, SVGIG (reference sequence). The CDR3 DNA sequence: TGTGCCTGGAGTGTACGATTAAGCGGCAACAATGAGCAGTTCTTC. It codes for CAWSVRLSGNNEQFF.

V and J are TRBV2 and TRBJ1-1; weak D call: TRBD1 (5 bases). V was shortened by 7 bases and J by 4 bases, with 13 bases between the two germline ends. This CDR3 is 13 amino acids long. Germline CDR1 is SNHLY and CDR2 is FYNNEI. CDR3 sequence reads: CASTAEGSTEAFF. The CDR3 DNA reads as TGTGCCAGCACCGCGGAGGGGAGCACTGAAGCTTTCTTT. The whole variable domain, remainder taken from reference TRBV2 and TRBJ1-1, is EPEVTQTPSHQVTQMGQEVILRCVPISNHLYFYWYRQILGQKVEFLVSFYNNEISEKSEIFDDQFSVERPDGSNFTLKIRSTKLEDSAMYFCASTAEGSTEAFFGQGTRLTVV.

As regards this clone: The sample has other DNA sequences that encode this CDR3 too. The CDR3 spells CASSRGASNQPQHF. DNA of the CDR3: TGTGCCAGCAGCCGGGGAGCTAGCAATCAGCCCCAGCATTTT. The rearrangement joins TRBV9 to TRBJ1-5; D is undetermined. This CDR3 comprises 14 residues. Trimming removed 4 bases at V and 0 bases at J, with 8 bases between. From germline, CDR1 is SGDLS and CDR2 YYNGEE. Looking up the rest from reference TRBV9 and TRBJ1-5 gives the full variable domain: DSGVTQTPKHLITATGQRVTLRCSPRSGDLSVYWYQQSLDQGLQFLIQYYNGEERAKGNILERFSAQQFPDLHSELNLSSLELGDSALYFCASSRGASNQPQHFGDGTRLSIL.

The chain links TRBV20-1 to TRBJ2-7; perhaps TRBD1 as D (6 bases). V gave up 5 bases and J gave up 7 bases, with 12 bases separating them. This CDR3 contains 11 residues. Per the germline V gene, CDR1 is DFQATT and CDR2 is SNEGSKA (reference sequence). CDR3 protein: CSASQGNEQYF. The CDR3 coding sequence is TGCAGTGCTTCCCAGGGGAATGAGCAGTACTTC.

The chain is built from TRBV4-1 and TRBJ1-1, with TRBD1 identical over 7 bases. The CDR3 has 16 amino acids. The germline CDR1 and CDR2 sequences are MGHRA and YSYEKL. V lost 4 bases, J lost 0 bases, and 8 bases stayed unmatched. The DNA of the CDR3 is TGCGCCAGCAGCCCTTTTCGGGGACAGCTGAACACTGAAGCTTTCTTT. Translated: CASSPFRGQLNTEAFF.

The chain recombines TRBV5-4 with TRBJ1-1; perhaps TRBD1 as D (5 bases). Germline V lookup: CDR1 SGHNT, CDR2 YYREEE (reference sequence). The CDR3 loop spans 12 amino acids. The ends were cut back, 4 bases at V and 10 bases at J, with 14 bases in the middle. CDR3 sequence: CASSPPGDLAFF. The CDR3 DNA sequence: TGTGCCAGCAGCCCCCCGGGGGATTTAGCTTTCTTT. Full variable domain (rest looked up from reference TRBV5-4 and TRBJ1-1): ETGVTQSPTHLIKTRGQQVTLRCSSQSGHNTVSWYQQALGQGPQFIFQYYREEENGRGNFPPRFSGLQFPNYSSELNVNALELDDSALYLCASSPPGDLAFFGQGTRLTVV.

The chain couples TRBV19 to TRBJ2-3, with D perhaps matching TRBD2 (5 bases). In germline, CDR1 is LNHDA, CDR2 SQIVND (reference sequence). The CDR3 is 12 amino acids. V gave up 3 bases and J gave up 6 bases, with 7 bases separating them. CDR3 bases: TGTGCCAGTAGTATCCGAGGGGATACGCAGTATTTT. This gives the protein CASSIRGDTQYF.

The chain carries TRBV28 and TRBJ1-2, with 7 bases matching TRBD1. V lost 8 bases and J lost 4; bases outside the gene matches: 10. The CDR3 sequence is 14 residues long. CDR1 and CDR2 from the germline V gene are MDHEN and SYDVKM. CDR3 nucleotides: TGTGCCAGCTCTACCACAGGGGCAGTCTATGGCTACACCTTC. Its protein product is CASSTTGAVYGYTF.

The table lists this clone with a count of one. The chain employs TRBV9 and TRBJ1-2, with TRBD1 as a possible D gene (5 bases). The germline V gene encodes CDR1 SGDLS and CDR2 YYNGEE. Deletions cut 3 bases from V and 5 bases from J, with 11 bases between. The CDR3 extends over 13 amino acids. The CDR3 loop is CASSATVSYGYTF. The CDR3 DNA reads TGTGCCAGCAGCGCGACAGTTTCTTATGGCTACACCTTC. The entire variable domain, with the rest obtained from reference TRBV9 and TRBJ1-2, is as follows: DSGVTQTPKHLITATGQRVTLRCSPRSGDLSVYWYQQSLDQGLQFLIQYYNGEERAKGNILERFSAQQFPDLHSELNLSSLELGDSALYFCASSATVSYGYTFGSGTRLTVV.

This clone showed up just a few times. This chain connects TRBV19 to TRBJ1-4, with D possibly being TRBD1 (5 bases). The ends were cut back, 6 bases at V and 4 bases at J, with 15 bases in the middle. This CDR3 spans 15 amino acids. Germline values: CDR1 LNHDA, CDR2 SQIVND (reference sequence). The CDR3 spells CASSDLRGNNEKLFF. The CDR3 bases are TGTGCCAGTAGCGATCTCCGGGGGAATAATGAAAAACTGTTTTTT.

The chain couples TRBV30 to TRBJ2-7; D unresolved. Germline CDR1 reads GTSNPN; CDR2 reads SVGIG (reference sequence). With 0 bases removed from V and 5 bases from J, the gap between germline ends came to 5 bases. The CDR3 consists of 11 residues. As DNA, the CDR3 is TGTGCCTGGAGTGTAAGCCACGAGCAGTACTTC. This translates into CAWSVSHEQYF. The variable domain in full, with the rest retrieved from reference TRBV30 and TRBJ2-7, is SQTIHQWPATLVQPVGSPLSLECTVEGTSNPNLYWYRQAAGRGLQLLFYSVGIGQISSEVPQNLSASRPQDRQFILSSKKLLLSDSGFYLCAWSVSHEQYFGPGTRLTVT.

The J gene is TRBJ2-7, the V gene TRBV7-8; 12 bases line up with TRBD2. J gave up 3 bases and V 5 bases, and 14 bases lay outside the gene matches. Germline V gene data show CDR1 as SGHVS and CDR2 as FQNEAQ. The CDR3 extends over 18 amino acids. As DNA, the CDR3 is TGTGCCAGCAGCCGCGGACTAGCGGGACCCCCATTCTACTACGAGCAGTACTTC. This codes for CASSRGLAGPPFYYEQYF. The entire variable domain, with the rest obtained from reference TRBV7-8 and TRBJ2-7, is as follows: GAGVSQSPRYKVAKRGQDVALRCDPISGHVSLFWYQQALGQGPEFLTYFQNEAQLDKSGLPSDRFFAERPEGSVSTLKIQRTQQEDSAVYLCASSRGLAGPPFYYEQYFGPGTRLTVT.

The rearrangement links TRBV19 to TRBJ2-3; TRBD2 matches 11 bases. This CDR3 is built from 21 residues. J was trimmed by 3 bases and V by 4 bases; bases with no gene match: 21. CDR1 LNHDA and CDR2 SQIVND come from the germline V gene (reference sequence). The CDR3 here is CASSNLPPRFRASGRTDTQYF. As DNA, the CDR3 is TGTGCCAGTAGTAATTTACCCCCCCGATTCAGGGCTAGCGGGAGGACAGATACGCAGTATTTT.

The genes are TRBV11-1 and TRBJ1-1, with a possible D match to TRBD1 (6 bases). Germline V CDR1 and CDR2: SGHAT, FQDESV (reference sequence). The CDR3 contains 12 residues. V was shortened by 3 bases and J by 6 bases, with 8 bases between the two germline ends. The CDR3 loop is CASSFSGAEAFF. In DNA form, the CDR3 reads TGTGCCAGCAGCTTTTCAGGGGCTGAAGCTTTCTTT. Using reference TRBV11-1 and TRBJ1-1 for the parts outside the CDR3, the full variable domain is EAEVAQSPRYKITEKSQAVAFWCDPISGHATLYWYRQILGQGPELLVQFQDESVVDDSQLPKDRFSAERLKGVDSTLKIQPAELGDSAMYLCASSFSGAEAFFGQGTRLTVV.

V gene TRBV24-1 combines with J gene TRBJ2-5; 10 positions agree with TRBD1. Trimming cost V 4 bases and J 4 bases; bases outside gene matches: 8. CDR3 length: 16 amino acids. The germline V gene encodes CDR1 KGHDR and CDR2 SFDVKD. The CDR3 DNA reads TGTGCCACCAGTGACCCGGACAGGGGGAAAGGAGAGACCCAGTACTTC. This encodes CATSDPDRGKGETQYF.

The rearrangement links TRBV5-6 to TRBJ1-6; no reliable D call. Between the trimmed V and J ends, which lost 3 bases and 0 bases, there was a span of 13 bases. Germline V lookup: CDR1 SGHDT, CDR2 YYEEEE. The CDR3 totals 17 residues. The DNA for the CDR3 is TGTGCCAGCAGCTATCGGACTCCTAGCTCCTATAATTCACCCCTCCACTTT. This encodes CASSYRTPSSYNSPLHF. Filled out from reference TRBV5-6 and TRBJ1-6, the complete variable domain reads DAGVTQSPTHLIKTRGQQVTLRCSPKSGHDTVSWYQQALGQGPQFIFQYYEEEERQRGNFPDRFSGHQFPNYSSELNVNALLLGDSALYLCASSYRTPSSYNSPLHFGNGTRLTVT.

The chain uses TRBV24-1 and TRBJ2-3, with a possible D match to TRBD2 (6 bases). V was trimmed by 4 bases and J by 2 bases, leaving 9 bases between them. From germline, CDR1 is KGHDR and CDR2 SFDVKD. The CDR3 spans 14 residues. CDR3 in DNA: TGTGCCACCAGTGAACCGGGGGACACAGATACGCAGTATTTT. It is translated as CATSEPGDTDTQYF.

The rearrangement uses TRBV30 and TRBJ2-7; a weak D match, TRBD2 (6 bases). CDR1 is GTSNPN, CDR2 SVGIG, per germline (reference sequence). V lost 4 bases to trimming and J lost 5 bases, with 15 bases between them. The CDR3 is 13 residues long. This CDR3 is CAWTPGGTDEQYF. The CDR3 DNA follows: TGTGCCTGGACACCCGGGGGAACTGACGAGCAGTACTTC.

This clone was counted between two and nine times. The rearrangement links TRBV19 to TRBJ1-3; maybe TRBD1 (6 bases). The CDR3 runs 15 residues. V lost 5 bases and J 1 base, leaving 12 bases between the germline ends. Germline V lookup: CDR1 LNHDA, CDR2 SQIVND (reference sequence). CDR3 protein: CASSSPGTSGNTIYF. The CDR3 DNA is TGTGCCAGTAGTTCTCCCGGGACATCTGGAAACACCATATATTTT.

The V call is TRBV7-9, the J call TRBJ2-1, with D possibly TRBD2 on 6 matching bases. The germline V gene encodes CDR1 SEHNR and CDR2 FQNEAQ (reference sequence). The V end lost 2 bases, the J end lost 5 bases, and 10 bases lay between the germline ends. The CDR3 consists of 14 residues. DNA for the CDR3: TGTGCCAGCAGCTTACCGGGGAGGAACAATGAGCAGTTCTTC. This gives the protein CASSLPGRNNEQFF.